Sequencing of this T cell receptor beta chain was carried out in a study of T cell clonotyping in hematopoietic cell transplantation (dated by TCRdb to about 2021). In the study overall: Pretransplant recipient samples were obtained after cytoreduction. In the study, approximately 140 blood samples were gathered from 35 consecutive transplant recipients and their related donors. Recruitment of patients was conducted between late 2015 and early 2017, and follow-up was continued until late 2020 or death.

Overall study outcomes, separate from this receptor: The sample size was limited, and CD4 and CD8 repertoire contributions could not be separated because cells were not sorted. Only a small fraction of recipient repertoires overlapped donor repertoires, with over 95% appearing de novo at the given depth. A decrease in recipient TCR diversity was observed after transplant, and a progressive increase in pathologically expanded clonotypes was seen from day 30 to day 180. Broader posttransplant TCR repertoire diversity was predicted by donor and pretransplant recipient Inverse Simpson Index values.

The time point label for this specimen denotes: recipient sample about 28 days before transplant, after cytoreduction. Recipient blood was collected about 28 days before transplant and at days 30, 100 and 180 after transplant. Using Nuclei Lysis Solution, genomic DNA was extracted from unfractionated peripheral blood mononuclear cells that were either fresh or cryopreserved. TCR beta CDR3 regions were amplified from genomic DNA with the immunoSEQ assay, a bias-controlled multiplex PCR using V- and J-specific primers. A proprietary barcode and Illumina adapter sequences were added to the CDR3 amplicons in a second PCR step. CDR3 libraries were sequenced on an Illumina MiSeq instrument. The authors' analysis ran thus. Export and quality control were handled in immunoSEQ Analyzer 3.0, while downstream analyses relied on R Bioconductor and Immunarch. Only productive rearrangements within the normalized downsampled data set were used in the calculation of repertoire metrics. Pathologically expanded clonotypes were defined as those larger than 5 templates in the normalized cohort. The Inverse Simpson Index served as the measure of repertoire diversity. The non-normalized data set was used for CMV-specificity analyses so that all clonotypes could be captured. Sourced from immuneACCESS, this table was stored by TCRdb with only in-frame sequences that have V and J called. A share of the clones is absent; for the studies checked, an unresolved V gene accounts for under half, and the remainder has no known explanation. That table is the source of V, J and clone size, and D and trimming were worked out from the DNA. Recorded for this sample are 20,000 to 25,000 clones; about 90% of them occurred a single time. The ten largest clones take up about 4% of the sample.

On this clone itself: Its antigen remains unidentified. No clone much larger than this one lies a single base away; base qualities are absent.

The CDR3 contains 14 residues, cysteine and phenylalanine counted. The entry retains the CDR3 DNA only, 42 bases that are in frame from base 1. V drops 2 bases and J drops 5 bases, leaving 12 bases in between. In the germline V gene, CDR1 corresponds to SGHTA and CDR2 to FQGTGA. This specimen was peripheral blood mononuclear cells, taken before stem cell transplant. This receptor was obtained from a man aged 18 to 35 with biphenotypic leukemia. Some clones in this sample may be carry-over from other donors' samples. The chain joins TRBV7-3 to TRBJ1-2; TRBD1 is a possible D gene, resting on 6 matching bases. The CDR3 reads CASSLGAGDYGYTF. The DNA is as follows: TGTGCCAGCAGCTTAGGGGCAGGGGATTATGGCTACACCTTC.